This T cell receptor beta chain came from a study of early T cells in non-severe SARS-CoV-2 infection. The overall study: The study sequenced bulk RNA from unsorted whole blood, with chains unpaired.

MiXCR was run by TCRdb on the 5' RACE reads, yielding one entry per CDR3 protein. The sample lists under 40,000 distinct CDR3 sequences, around 5.7% occurring once. This clonotype was picked up a small number of times. CDR3 length equals 13 residues. CDR1 DFQATT and CDR2 SNEGSKA come from the germline V gene (reference sequence). V lost 1 base and J 5 bases, leaving 11 bases between the germline ends. This sequence was found in an adult who was a healthcare worker with PCR-confirmed SARS-CoV-2 infection or an uninfected control (not recorded which). Sequenced input: whole blood. V gene TRBV20-1 combines with J gene TRBJ1-2; D ambiguous. The CDR3 loop reads CSARGGANYGYTF. In DNA, the CDR3 is TGCAGTGCTAGAGGCGGTGCCAATTATGGCTACACCTTC.